This is a list of T cell receptor beta chains from one sample in a study of CD8 T cells in Susac syndrome. MiXCR was run by TCRdb on the immunoSEQ multiplex PCR reads, yielding one entry per CDR3 protein. The data show around 230,000 distinct CDR3 sequences, with 90% to 96% seen just once and around 0.093% held by the top ten. The sequenced material came from CD4+ T cells from PBMCs. Source of these receptors: a human donor with Susac syndrome. Both conserved end residues are part of each CDR3. D genes are given only for firm matches. Size is stated for part of the rows, as once, few or many counts, or as a class when the clone is expanded.

J gene	D gene	clone size	V gene	CDR3 protein	CDR3 DNA
TRBJ2-5	TRBD2	.	TRBV25-1	CAGVGPSGKKYQETQYF	TGTGCCGGGGTGGGGCCTAGCGGGAAAAAGTACCAAGAGACCCAGTACTTC
TRBJ1-5	.	.	TRBV20-1	CSASVLDNQPQHF	TGCAGTGCTAGCGTGCTGGACAATCAGCCCCAGCATTTT
TRBJ2-7	TRBD1	.	TRBV5-6	CASSLRLTGGSYEQYF	TGTGCCAGCAGCTTGCGCCTAACAGGGGGATCCTACGAGCAGTACTTC
TRBJ2-3	TRBD2	.	TRBV5-1	CASSSGTSTDTQYF	TGTGCCAGTAGTAGCGGGACTAGCACAGATACGCAGTATTTT
TRBJ1-1	.	.	TRBV29-1	CSVLSRLNTEAFF	TGCAGCGTTCTTAGCAGACTGAACACTGAAGCTTTCTTT
TRBJ2-1	TRBD1	.	TRBV2	CASSVEQGARWQFF	TGTGCCAGCAGTGTTGAACAGGGGGCTCGTTGGCAGTTCTTC
TRBJ2-3	.	.	TRBV28	CASTRDTSTDTQYF	TGTGCCAGCACTCGGGACACTAGCACAGATACGCAGTATTTT
TRBJ1-5	.	.	TRBV10-2	CASSVGGQPQHF	TGCGCCAGCAGTGTGGGGGGGCAGCCCCAGCATTTT
TRBJ1-5	.	.	TRBV29-1	CSVGGPNQPQHF	TGCAGCGTTGGAGGGCCCAATCAGCCCCAGCATTTT
TRBJ1-2	TRBD1	.	TRBV20-1	CSAPGQGNFNYGYTF	TGCAGTGCCCCCGGACAGGGGAATTTTAACTATGGCTACACCTTC
TRBJ2-3	TRBD2	.	TRBV20-1	CSAMGREQGPDTQYF	TGCAGTGCTATGGGGCGGGAGCAGGGTCCAGATACGCAGTATTTT
TRBJ2-7	.	.	TRBV7-3	CASSLVGGEYEQYF	TGTGCCAGCAGCTTAGTGGGGGGCGAATACGAGCAGTACTTC
TRBJ2-1	TRBD1	.	TRBV29-1	CSVEGQKIANEQFF	TGCAGCGTTGAGGGACAGAAGATAGCGAATGAGCAGTTCTTC
TRBJ2-1	.	.	TRBV12-3/TRBV12-4	CASSLPGPGNEQFF	TGTGCCAGCAGTCTGCCGGGTCCAGGCAATGAGCAGTTCTTC
TRBJ2-2	.	once	TRBV15	CATSRGPSWGELFF	TGTGCCACCAGCAGGGGCCCCTCCTGGGGGGAGCTGTTTTTT
TRBJ2-5	.	.	TRBV15	CATSRQGLRETQYF	TGTGCCACCAGCAGACAGGGTTTAAGAGAGACCCAGTACTTC
TRBJ2-7	TRBD2	.	TRBV19	CASRPTSGSIYEQYF	TGTGCCAGTAGGCCGACTAGCGGGAGTATCTACGAGCAGTACTTC
TRBJ2-1	.	.	TRBV25-1	CASIPAVGNEQFF	TGTGCCAGCATCCCCGCGGTGGGCAATGAGCAGTTCTTC
TRBJ2-2	.	.	TRBV9	CASSVPGELFF	TGTGCCAGCAGCGTTCCCGGGGAGCTGTTTTTT
TRBJ1-1	.	.	TRBV5-1	CASSLFEYGLNTEAFF	TGCGCCAGCAGCTTGTTTGAGTACGGCTTGAACACTGAAGCTTTCTTT
TRBJ2-1	TRBD2	once	TRBV2	CASSEETSGSFSYNEQFF	TGTGCCAGCAGTGAAGAAACTAGCGGGAGCTTTTCCTACAATGAGCAGTTCTTC
TRBJ2-1	.	few	TRBV9	CASSPSSGEQFF	TGTGCCAGCAGCCCCTCCTCTGGTGAGCAGTTCTTC
TRBJ2-1	TRBD1	.	TRBV9	CASSPQGEEQFF	TGTGCCAGCAGCCCACAGGGGGAGGAGCAGTTCTTC
TRBJ1-2	.	.	TRBV6-2/TRBV6-3	CASSYRTGEHYGYTF	TGTGCCAGCAGTTACCGTACCGGGGAACACTATGGCTACACCTTC
TRBJ2-1	.	.	TRBV9	CASSVRTITYNEQFF	TGTGCCAGCAGCGTGAGGACTATCACCTACAATGAGCAGTTCTTC
TRBJ1-1	.	.	TRBV14	CASSQVRGGTEAFF	TGTGCCAGCAGCCAAGTGAGGGGAGGGACTGAAGCTTTCTTT
TRBJ2-6	TRBD2	.	TRBV29-1	CSAGDYSGANVLTF	TGCAGCGCCGGGGACTACTCTGGGGCCAACGTCCTGACTTTC
TRBJ2-7	.	.	TRBV12-3/TRBV12-4	CASSLKGLTDPYEQYF	TGTGCCAGCAGTTTAAAAGGGTTGACGGACCCTTACGAGCAGTACTTC
TRBJ2-1	TRBD2	.	TRBV25-1	CASRPTGLIRDEQFF	TGTGCCAGCAGACCTACGGGACTAATCCGTGATGAGCAGTTCTTC
TRBJ2-3	.	.	TRBV6-5	CATAPAEPSTDTQYF	TGTGCCACCGCCCCAGCGGAACCGAGCACAGATACGCAGTATTTT
TRBJ2-5	.	once	TRBV29-1	CSVQQETQYF	TGCAGCGTACAACAAGAGACCCAGTACTTC
TRBJ1-1	.	.	TRBV28	CASSLYWGAFF	TGTGCCAGCAGTTTATATTGGGGAGCTTTCTTT
TRBJ2-7	.	.	TRBV29-1	CSVGRQRGTYEQYF	TGCAGCGTTGGGCGGCAGAGGGGGACCTACGAGCAGTACTTC
TRBJ2-1	TRBD2	.	TRBV20-1	CSACPGLAGSRYNEQFF	TGCAGTGCTTGTCCGGGACTAGCGGGATCGAGATACAATGAGCAGTTCTTC
TRBJ1-1	.	.	TRBV9	CASSVAQTFTEAFF	TGTGCCAGCAGCGTAGCGCAGACTTTCACTGAAGCTTTCTTT
TRBJ2-3	.	.	TRBV20-1	CSAREITDTQYF	TGCAGTGCTAGAGAAATAACAGATACGCAGTATTTT
TRBJ1-1	.	.	TRBV29-1	CSVEQGWRGTEAFF	TGCAGCGTTGAGCAGGGTTGGAGAGGCACTGAAGCTTTCTTT
TRBJ1-5	TRBD1	once	TRBV20-1	CSARWTGSPYSNQPQHF	TGCAGTGCTAGATGGACAGGGTCCCCTTATAGCAATCAGCCCCAGCATTTT
TRBJ2-1	.	.	TRBV30	CAWSSALEQFF	TGTGCCTGGTCCTCAGCCCTCGAGCAGTTCTTC
TRBJ1-5	.	.	TRBV7-7	CASSPDKNQPQHF	TGTGCTAGCAGCCCGGACAAGAATCAGCCCCAGCATTTT
TRBJ2-1	TRBD2	.	TRBV29-1	CSVEDRTSYNEQFF	TGCAGCGTTGAAGATAGGACTAGCTACAATGAGCAGTTCTTC
TRBJ2-7	TRBD1	.	TRBV29-1	CSVALQGDHEQYF	TGCAGCGTTGCACTTCAGGGGGATCACGAGCAGTACTTC
TRBJ1-1	.	.	TRBV29-1	CSVFTVEAFF	TGCAGCGTTTTCACTGTTGAAGCTTTCTTT
TRBJ2-2	.	.	TRBV29-1	CSVNEKTGHTGELFF	TGCAGCGTTAACGAGAAGACAGGACATACCGGGGAGCTGTTTTTT
TRBJ2-3	.	.	TRBV12-3/TRBV12-4	CASRGPPVPNTQYF	TGTGCCAGCAGGGGCCCCCCTGTACCCAATACGCAGTATTTT
TRBJ2-5	.	.	TRBV20-1	CSANPQETQYF	TGCAGTGCTAATCCCCAAGAGACCCAGTACTTC
TRBJ1-1	.	.	TRBV19	CASSIASGVGTEAFF	TGTGCCAGTAGTATTGCGTCAGGGGTAGGCACTGAAGCTTTCTTT
TRBJ1-5	.	.	TRBV21-1	CASSKGCNQPQHF	TGTGCCAGCAGCAAAGGGTGCAATCAGCCCCAGCATTTT
TRBJ2-1	.	.	TRBV10-3	CAISESGRADYNEQFF	TGTGCCATCAGTGAGTCAGGGCGGGCCGACTACAATGAGCAGTTCTTC